Listed here are 21 T cell receptor beta chains from one sample, sequenced in a study of PD-L1 blockade in urothelial cancer. Time point defined: pretreatment peripheral blood. Data came from immunoSEQ multiplex PCR; TCRdb stores just in-frame clones and leaves some out. The repertoire holds some 66,000 clones, around 86% seen once, with around 14% in the top ten. Specimen: PBMCs, collected around atezolizumab (anti-PD-L1) treatment. The receptors were sampled from a man in his sixties with urothelial cancer.

The gene calls are TRBV19 and TRBJ2-5, with D perhaps matching TRBD2 (7 bases). CDR1 is LNHDA, CDR2 SQIVND, per germline (reference sequence). The CDR3 covers 14 residues. Trimming took off 5 bases at V and 6 bases at J, with 16 bases between the two ends. The CDR3 DNA reads TGTGCCAGTAGTCAATCGGGGGGCGCGAAGACCCAGTACTTC. Translating gives CASSQSGGAKTQYF.

The gene calls are TRBV2 and TRBJ1-1; 7 nucleotides align to TRBD1. CDR3 length: 15 residues. After removal of 5 bases from V and 1 base from J, the junction contained 7 bases not matched to a gene. Germline lookup yields CDR1 SNHLY and CDR2 FYNNEI. CDR3 in amino acids: CASSQEGAGNTEAFF. Written as DNA, the CDR3 is TGTGCCAGCAGTCAGGAGGGGGCAGGGAACACTGAAGCTTTCTTT. The full variable domain, completed using reference TRBV2 and TRBJ1-1, is EPEVTQTPSHQVTQMGQEVILRCVPISNHLYFYWYRQILGQKVEFLVSFYNNEISEKSEIFDDQFSVERPDGSNFTLKIRSTKLEDSAMYFCASSQEGAGNTEAFFGQGTRLTVV.

V gene TRBV15 combines with J gene TRBJ2-4; D is perhaps TRBD2 (5 bases). Germline CDR1 LNHNV, CDR2 YYDKDF (reference sequence). This CDR3 is 14 amino acids long. Trimming took 3 bases from V and 12 from J, leaving 18 bases between them. CDR3 nucleotide sequence: TGTGCCACCAGCAGCGAGACTCCTCCTAGCAGTCAGTACTTC. Translating it yields CATSSETPPSSQYF.

V and J are TRBV19 and TRBJ1-5; D perhaps matches TRBD1 (6 bases). V shed 3 bases and J shed 6 bases, with 9 bases lying between them. Germline V CDR1 and CDR2: LNHDA, SQIVND (reference sequence). This CDR3 is 13 amino acids long. Here the CDR3 reads CASSMGHGQPQHF. As DNA, the CDR3 is TGTGCCAGTAGTATGGGACACGGTCAGCCCCAGCATTTT.

This clone came up once. The rearrangement links TRBV11-3 to TRBJ2-7, with a weak D call TRBD1 (6 bases). The CDR3 covers 14 residues. CDR1 and CDR2 (germline): SGHNT, YENEEA. The ends were cut back, 5 bases at V and 3 bases at J, with 14 bases in the middle. The CDR3 region is CASSLRQASYEQYF. Here the CDR3 DNA reads TGTGCCAGCAGCCTTAGACAGGCCAGCTACGAGCAGTACTTC.

The chain carries TRBV18 and TRBJ2-3; D remains ambiguous. This CDR3 region has 14 residues. Trimming shortened V by 3 bases and J by 4 bases, and 11 bases separated the two germline ends. The germline gives CDR1 KGHSH, CDR2 LQKENI. The DNA of the CDR3 is TGTGCCAGCTCACCCCCCCTATTCCCAGATACGCAGTATTTT. This codes for CASSPPLFPDTQYF.

The rearrangement uses TRBV5-6 and TRBJ1-3, with no clear D. Germline CDR1 and CDR2: SGHDT and YYEEEE. The CDR3 covers 16 residues. Trimming shortened V by 4 bases and J by 0 bases, and 14 bases separated the two germline ends. The CDR3 spells CASSQGFGSSGNTIYF. For the CDR3, the DNA is TGTGCCAGCAGCCAAGGGTTCGGGAGCTCTGGAAACACCATATATTTT.

This sequence joins TRBV5-1 and TRBJ2-5; 7 nucleotides align to TRBD1. V was pared by 2 bases and J by 4 bases, with 2 bases of the junction left unmatched. Germline V gene lookup returns CDR1 SGHRS and CDR2 YFSETQ. This CDR3 is 13 amino acids long. The CDR3 sequence is CASSFGTAETQYF. The CDR3 DNA is TGCGCCAGCAGCTTCGGGACAGCAGAGACCCAGTACTTC.

The V gene is TRBV13, the J gene TRBJ1-2; D is ambiguous. Trimming removed 10 bases from V and 8 bases from J, with 20 bases in between. CDR1 and CDR2 from the germline V gene are PRHDT and FYEKMQ (reference sequence). This CDR3 contains 13 residues. The DNA for the CDR3 is TGTGCCACCGATGAGGCCGGGGTGGGAGGCTACACCTTC. Translating it yields CATDEAGVGGYTF.

This chain joins TRBV27 and TRBJ1-2, with D tentatively TRBD1 (5 bases). The CDR3 contains 15 residues. Trimming took 4 bases from V and 4 from J, leaving 16 bases between them. Germline V gene data show CDR1 as MNHEY and CDR2 as SMNVEV (reference sequence). The CDR3 reads CASSSRRGGGYGYTF. As DNA, the CDR3 is TGTGCCAGCAGTTCCAGGCGGGGCGGAGGCTATGGCTACACCTTC.

V usage is TRBV27 and J usage is TRBJ2-2; 8 bases agree with TRBD1. The CDR3 covers 16 residues. Germline V gene data show CDR1 as MNHEY and CDR2 as SMNVEV (reference sequence). J lost 5 bases, V lost 6 bases, and 11 bases had no gene match. The CDR3 sequence is CASRPTGTGWTGELFF. CDR3 bases: TGTGCCAGCAGACCCACCGGGACAGGATGGACCGGGGAGCTGTTTTTT.

This chain links TRBV4-1 with TRBJ2-1; TRBD2 agrees at 10 bases. Germline V CDR1 and CDR2: MGHRA, YSYEKL. The J segment lost 10 bases and the V segment lost 0 bases, leaving 12 bases of the junction unmatched. The CDR3 totals 17 residues. CDR3 nucleotides: TGCGCCAGCAGCCAAGATGTCTCCCCTAGCGGGGGAGACGAGCAGTTCTTC. Its protein product is CASSQDVSPSGGDEQFF.

The chain uses TRBV9 and TRBJ2-5, with 7 bases matching TRBD2. The germline CDR1 and CDR2 sequences are SGDLS and YYNGEE. Trimming at V came to 2 bases and at J to 5 bases, leaving 6 bases not matched to a gene. The CDR3 sequence is 14 residues long. DNA for the CDR3: TGTGCCAGCAGCGTGAGCGGGGTCCAGGAGACCCAGTACTTC. Translation gives CASSVSGVQETQYF.

The chain combines TRBV5-6 with TRBJ2-3; 7 bases are a match to TRBD2. V was clipped by 4 bases and J by 0 bases; unmatched bases: 8. There are 16 residues in the CDR3. Looked up from germline, CDR1 is SGHDT and CDR2 is YYEEEE. CDR3 sequence reads: CASSRLAGGSTDTQYF. CDR3 nucleotides: TGTGCCAGCAGCAGACTAGCCGGGGGAAGCACAGATACGCAGTATTTT.

J is TRBJ1-4 and V is TRBV6-1; possibly TRBD1 for D (6 bases). The germline CDR1 and CDR2 sequences are MNHNS and SASEGT. V lost 2 bases and J 4 bases, leaving 17 bases between the germline ends. This CDR3 is built from 17 residues. In DNA form, the CDR3 reads TGTGCCAGCAGTGAATTTGGCCGGGGGGCAGGTAATGAAAAACTGTTTTTT. Its translation: CASSEFGRGAGNEKLFF.

The chain carries TRBV27 and TRBJ1-2; TRBD1 aligns across 11 bases. V gave up 3 bases and J gave up 7 bases; unmatched junction bases: 7. CDR1 and CDR2 (germline): MNHEY, SMNVEV (reference sequence). The CDR3 loop spans 15 amino acids. This CDR3 reads CASSLKDRGRSGYTF. CDR3 nucleotides: TGTGCCAGCAGTTTGAAGGACAGGGGGCGGTCTGGCTACACCTTC.

This clone was seen a single time. This chain joins TRBV6-6 and TRBJ1-4; tentatively, D is TRBD1 (5 bases). The germline V and J ends were trimmed by 6 bases and 7 bases, with 15 bases remaining between them. This CDR3 has 14 amino acids. Germline loops: CDR1 MNHNY, CDR2 SVGAGI (reference sequence). In nucleotides, the CDR3 is TGTGCCAGCAGGGCAGGGAGGGAGGCTGAAAAACTGTTTTTT. Its translation is CASRAGREAEKLFF.

The V call is TRBV5-1, the J call TRBJ2-1; 13 bases fit TRBD2. The germline CDR1 and CDR2 sequences are SGHRS and YFSETQ. The CDR3 consists of 17 residues. The V segment lost 4 bases and the J segment 4 bases; nucleotides outside the gene matches: 8. CDR3 in DNA: TGCGCCAGCAGCCGATGGACTAGCGGGGGTAAATACAATGAGCAGTTCTTC. Residues: CASSRWTSGGKYNEQFF.

The table lists this clone with a count of one. The chain combines TRBV5-1 with TRBJ2-7; a weak D match, TRBD1 (6 bases). Trimming removed 0 bases at V and 0 bases at J, with 10 bases between. The CDR3 length is 15 residues. CDR1 is SGHRS, CDR2 YFSETQ, per germline. CDR3 DNA: TGCGCCAGCAGCTTGGTTGGACAGTTCTCCTACGAGCAGTACTTC. Its protein is CASSLVGQFSYEQYF.

V and J are TRBV9 and TRBJ2-2; 7 nucleotides match TRBD2. The CDR3 consists of 13 residues. Per germline, CDR1 SGDLS and CDR2 YYNGEE. The junction had 4 bases not matched to a gene; V was cut back by 4 bases and J by 7 bases. The CDR3 DNA reads as TGTGCCAGCAGCCCCAGGGAGGGCGGGGAGCTGTTTTTT. Its protein product is CASSPREGGELFF.

The gene calls are TRBV4-1 and TRBJ1-5; D is perhaps TRBD1 (6 bases). Per the germline V gene, CDR1 is MGHRA and CDR2 is YSYEKL. Trimming pared 3 bases from V and 3 bases from J, leaving 12 bases between. The CDR3 is made up of 15 amino acids. The CDR3 region is CASSHPDRSNQPQHF. Written as DNA, the CDR3 is TGCGCCAGCAGCCACCCCGACAGGTCCAATCAGCCCCAGCATTTT.